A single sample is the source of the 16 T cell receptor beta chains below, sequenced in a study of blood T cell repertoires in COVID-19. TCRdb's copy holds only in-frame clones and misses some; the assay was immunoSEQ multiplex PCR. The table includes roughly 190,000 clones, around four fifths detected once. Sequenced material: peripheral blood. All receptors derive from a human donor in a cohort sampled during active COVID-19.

The CDR3 nucleotides read TGTGCCAGCAGCCCATGGACAGGTCCTAGCACAGATACGCAGTATTTT. Encoded protein: CASSPWTGPSTDTQYF. This chain uses TRBV7-9 with TRBJ2-3; the match to TRBD1 covers 7 bases. Germline V gene sequence: CDR1 SEHNR, CDR2 FQNEAQ (reference sequence). Trimming took 5 bases from V and 0 from J; bases not matched to a gene: 8. There are 16 residues in the CDR3.

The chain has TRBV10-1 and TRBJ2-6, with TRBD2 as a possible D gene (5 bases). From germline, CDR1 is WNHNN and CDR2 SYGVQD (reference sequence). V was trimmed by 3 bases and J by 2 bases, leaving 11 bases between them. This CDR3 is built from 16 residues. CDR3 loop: CASSESVGTGANVLTF. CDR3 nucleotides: TGCGCCAGCAGTGAATCTGTCGGGACTGGGGCCAACGTCCTGACTTTC.

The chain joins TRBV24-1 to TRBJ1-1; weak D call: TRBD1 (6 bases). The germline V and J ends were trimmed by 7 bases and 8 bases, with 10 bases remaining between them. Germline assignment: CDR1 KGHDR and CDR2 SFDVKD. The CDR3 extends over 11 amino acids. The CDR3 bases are TGTGCCACCAGCGCAACAGGGGAAGCTTTCTTT. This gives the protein CATSATGEAFF.

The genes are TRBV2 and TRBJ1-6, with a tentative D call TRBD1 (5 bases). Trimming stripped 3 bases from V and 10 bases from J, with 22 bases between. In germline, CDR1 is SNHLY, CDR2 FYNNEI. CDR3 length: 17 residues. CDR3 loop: CASSDPTLGGPYSPLHF. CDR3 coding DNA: TGTGCCAGCAGTGACCCCACCTTGGGGGGTCCCTACTCACCCCTCCACTTT.

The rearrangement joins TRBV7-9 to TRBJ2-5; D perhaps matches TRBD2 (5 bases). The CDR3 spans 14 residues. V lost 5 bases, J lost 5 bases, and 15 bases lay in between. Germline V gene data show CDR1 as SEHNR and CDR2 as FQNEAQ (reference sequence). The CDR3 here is CASSIPSSYETQYF. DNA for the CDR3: TGTGCCAGCAGCATACCTTCTAGCTATGAGACCCAGTACTTC.

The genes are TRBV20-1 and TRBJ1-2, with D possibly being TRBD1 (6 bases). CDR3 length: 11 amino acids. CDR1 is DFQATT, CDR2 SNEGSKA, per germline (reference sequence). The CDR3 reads CSGLDSYGYTF. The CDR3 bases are TGCAGCGGGTTGGACAGCTATGGCTACACCTTC.

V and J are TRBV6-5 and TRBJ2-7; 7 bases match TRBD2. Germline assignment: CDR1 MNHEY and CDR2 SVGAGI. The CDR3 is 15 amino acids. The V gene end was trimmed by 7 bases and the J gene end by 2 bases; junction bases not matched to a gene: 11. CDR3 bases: TGTGCCAGCATCGAAGGCGGGGGTAACCCCTACGAGCAGTACGTC. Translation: CASIEGGGNPYEQYV.

DNA for the CDR3: TGTGCCAGCAGCTTGGCCGGTTCCAGCACAGATACGCAGTATTTT. Translated: CASSLAGSSTDTQYF. The chain is built from TRBV5-4 and TRBJ2-3; D is ambiguous. Germline CDR1 SGHNT, CDR2 YYREEE (reference sequence). V lost 0 bases and J 0 bases, leaving 8 bases between the germline ends. The CDR3 contains 15 residues.

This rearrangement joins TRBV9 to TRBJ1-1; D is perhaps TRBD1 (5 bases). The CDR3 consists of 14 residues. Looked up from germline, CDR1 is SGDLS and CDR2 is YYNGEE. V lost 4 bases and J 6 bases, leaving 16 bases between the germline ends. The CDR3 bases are TGTGCCAGCAGCTACCGCAGGGATCGAGCTGAAGCTTTCTTT. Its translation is CASSYRRDRAEAFF.

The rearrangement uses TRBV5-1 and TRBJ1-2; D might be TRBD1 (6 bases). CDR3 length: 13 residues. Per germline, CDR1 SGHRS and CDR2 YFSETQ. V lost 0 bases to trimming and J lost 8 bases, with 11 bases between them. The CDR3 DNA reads TGCGCCAGCAGCTTGGAGGCAGGGGTCGGCTACACCTTC. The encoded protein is CASSLEAGVGYTF.

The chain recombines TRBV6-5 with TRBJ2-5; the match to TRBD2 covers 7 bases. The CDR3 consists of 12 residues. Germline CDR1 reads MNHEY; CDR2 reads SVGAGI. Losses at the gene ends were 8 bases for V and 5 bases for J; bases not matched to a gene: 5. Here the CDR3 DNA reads TGTGCCAGCCAGAGCGGGGCGGAGACCCAGTACTTC. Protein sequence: CASQSGAETQYF.

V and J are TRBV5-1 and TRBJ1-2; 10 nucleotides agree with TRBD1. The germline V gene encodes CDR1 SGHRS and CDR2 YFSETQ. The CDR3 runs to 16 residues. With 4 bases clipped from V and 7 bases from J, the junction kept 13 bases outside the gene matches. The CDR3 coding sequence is TGCGCCAGCAGCAGCGGAGACAGGGGGCAGCTCGTTGGCTACACCTTC. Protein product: CASSSGDRGQLVGYTF.

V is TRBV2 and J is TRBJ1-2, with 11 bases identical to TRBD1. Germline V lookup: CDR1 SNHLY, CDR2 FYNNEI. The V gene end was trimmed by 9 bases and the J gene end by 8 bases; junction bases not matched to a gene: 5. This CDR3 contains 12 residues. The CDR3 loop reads CARAGTGGGYTF. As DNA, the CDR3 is TGTGCCAGAGCCGGGACAGGGGGAGGCTACACCTTC.

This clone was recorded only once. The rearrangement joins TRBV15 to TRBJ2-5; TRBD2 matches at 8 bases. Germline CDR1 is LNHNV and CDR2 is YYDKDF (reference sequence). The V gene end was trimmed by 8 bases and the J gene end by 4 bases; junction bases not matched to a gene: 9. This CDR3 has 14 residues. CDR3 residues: CATPRGGARETQYF. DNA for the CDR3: TGTGCCACCCCTCGGGGGGGGGCGAGAGAGACCCAGTACTTC.

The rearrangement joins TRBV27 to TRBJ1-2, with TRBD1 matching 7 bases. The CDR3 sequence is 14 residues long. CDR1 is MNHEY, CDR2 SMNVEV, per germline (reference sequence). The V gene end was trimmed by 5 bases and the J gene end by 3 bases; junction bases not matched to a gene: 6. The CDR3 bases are TGTGCCAGCAGTGGACGACAGGGAGACTATGGCTACACCTTC. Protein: CASSGRQGDYGYTF.

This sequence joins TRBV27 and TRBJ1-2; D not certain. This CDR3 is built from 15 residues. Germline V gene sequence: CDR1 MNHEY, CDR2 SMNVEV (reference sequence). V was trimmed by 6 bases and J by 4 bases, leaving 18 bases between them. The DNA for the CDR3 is TGTGCCAGCAGAACGACCTGGGCAACCGGCTATGGCTACACCTTC. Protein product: CASRTTWATGYGYTF.